The rows below give T cell receptor beta chains drawn from one sample of a study of T cell repertoires in cytomegalovirus infection. TCRdb reprocessed the reads via MiXCR and lists one record per CDR3 protein. The sample shows 640,000 or so distinct CDR3 sequences, around 31% of them seen only once. These receptors lack a known antigen. The source was cultured PBMCs, collected from culture after CMV antigen stimulation. The origin of the receptors is a human donor in good health (CMV status not recorded). Some clones in this sample may be carry-over from other donors' samples. Each CDR3 is given with its conserved first and last residue. D genes are given only for firm matches. A row's size may be missing; if present it is once, few, many or a size class.

size	J	D	V	DNA	CDR3
-	TRBJ1-1	-	TRBV5-4	TGTGCCAGCAGCTTTGACGCGGTGAGCACTGAAGCTTTCTTT	CASSFDAVSTEAFF
many	TRBJ2-5	TRBD1	TRBV7-2	TGTGCCAGCAGCTTAGGACAGGGATTAGAGACCCAGTACTTC	CASSLGQGLETQYF
-	TRBJ2-1	-	TRBV7-9	TGTGCCAGCAGCTTAGTAGCCGGACGGGGGACCAATGAGCAGTTCTTC	CASSLVAGRGTNEQFF
-	TRBJ2-1	-	TRBV4-1	TGCGCCAGCAGCCAACCCTCGACTAGCAATGAGCAGTTCTTC	CASSQPSTSNEQFF
-	TRBJ2-7	TRBD1	TRBV5-1	TGCGCCAGCAGCTGGACGGGACAGCCCTACGAGCAGTACTTC	CASSWTGQPYEQYF
few	TRBJ2-2	TRBD2	TRBV2	TGTGCCAGTAGCGGGGGGGCGGTCACCGGGGAGCTGTTTTTT	CASSGGAVTGELFF
few	TRBJ2-3	-	TRBV28	TGTGCCAGCAGTTTATCCTCTACACGGGTAGATACGCAGTATTTT	CASSLSSTRVDTQYF
many	TRBJ1-6	-	TRBV7-2	TGTGCCAGCAGTTCCCAGGTGAATTCACCCCTCCACTTT	CASSSQVNSPLHF
-	TRBJ2-5	TRBD2	TRBV12-3/TRBV12-4	TGTGCCAGCAGTTTTTTCACGGGAGGGGATGGGTACCAAGAGACCCAGTACTTC	CASSFFTGGDGYQETQYF
-	TRBJ2-7	-	TRBV2	TGTGCCAGCTTCGGGGGTACCTACGAGCAGTACTTC	CASFGGTYEQYF
-	TRBJ1-5	-	TRBV4-1	TGCGCCAGCAGCTACGACGGGAGCAATCAGCCCCAGCATTTT	CASSYDGSNQPQHF
-	TRBJ2-1	-	TRBV18	TGTGCCAGCTCCGGGCGCGGTAGGTCCTCCTACAATGAGCAGTTCTTC	CASSGRGRSSYNEQFF
-	TRBJ2-3	-	TRBV27	TGTGCCAGCAGTTTAAGTAGGGGACGAACAGATACGCAGTATTTT	CASSLSRGRTDTQYF
-	TRBJ2-1	TRBD1	TRBV7-6	TGTGCCAGCAGCCCCGGGACAGGGGACTATGAGCAGTTCTTC	CASSPGTGDYEQFF
few	TRBJ1-1	-	TRBV2	TGTGCCAGCAGTGAAGAGGGGTTGACTGAAGCTTTCTTT	CASSEEGLTEAFF
-	TRBJ2-3	-	TRBV27	TGTGCCAGCAGTTCCCGATTCGAGGAGCATACGCAGTATTTT	CASSSRFEEHTQYF
-	TRBJ2-6	TRBD1	TRBV6-5	TGTGCCAGCAGTAGACAGGGCCGAGGGGCCAACGTCCTGACTTTC	CASSRQGRGANVLTF
few	TRBJ1-3	-	TRBV12-5	TGTGCTAGTGGGACGGTAAACACCATATATTTT	CASGTVNTIYF
-	TRBJ2-5	-	TRBV12-3/TRBV12-4	TGTGCCAGCAGCCCCGATTGGACCCAGTACTTC	CASSPDWTQYF
-	TRBJ1-2	TRBD1	TRBV7-2	TGTGCCAGCAGCCTGACAGGGATGGGCTACACCTTC	CASSLTGMGYTF
-	TRBJ2-1	-	TRBV7-2	TGTGCCAGCAGCTTAGGGCCCTTCCTTAGCTACAATGAGCAGTTCTTC	CASSLGPFLSYNEQFF
few	TRBJ1-1	-	TRBV10-3	TGTGCCATCAGTGAGTCCGGACAGCCGAACACTGAAGCTTTCTTT	CAISESGQPNTEAFF
many	TRBJ2-7	-	TRBV7-9	TGTGCCAGCAGCTCGTACACAGGACACTCCTACGAGCAGTACTTC	CASSSYTGHSYEQYF
few	TRBJ1-3	-	TRBV6-5	TGTGCCAGCAGCCCCGGGACATCGTACTCTGGAAACACCATATATTTT	CASSPGTSYSGNTIYF